The subject of this entry is one T cell receptor (beta chain). This entry comes from a study of blood T cell repertoires in COVID-19. Produced via immunoSEQ multiplex PCR; TCRdb's table is partial and in-frame only. The data contain roughly 150,000 clones, more than 75% of them seen just once; the ten biggest clones take up about 2.5%. Followed over time, Seattle patients had been enrolled while infection was active. The CDR3 length is 14 residues. CDR1 and CDR2 from the germline V gene are MGHDK and SYGVNS. J gave up 2 bases and V 5 bases, and 3 bases lay outside the gene matches. The TCR was taken from a woman older than 75 with COVID-19, enrolled during active disease. The sequenced sample consisted of peripheral blood. V gene TRBV25-1 combines with J gene TRBJ2-7, with 10 bases aligning to TRBD1. CDR3 DNA: TGTGCCAGCAGTCGACAGGGGGCCGCCTACGAGCAGTACTTC. It codes for CASSRQGAAYEQYF.